This TCR beta chain was retrieved from a study of T cell responses to AZD1222 COVID-19 vaccine (dated by TCRdb to the early 2020s). About the investigation overall: A total of 230 to 250 trial participants underwent TCR sequencing, of whom about 210 had received two doses of AZD1222 and 26 had received two doses of the MenACWY control vaccine. Trial participants were enrolled into age subgroups of 18-55, 56-69 and 70-plus years, which contained around 150, 29 and 61 TCR-sequenced participants, respectively.

The time point label for this specimen denotes: about 28 days (+/-7) after the second vaccine dose. AZD1222 recipients whose second dose came at about 4 weeks and those whose second dose came at about 12 weeks were combined into one group, since spike-specific TCR depth and breadth did not differ between the two schedules. Vaccinee samples were obtained from the UK trials COV001 and COV002, which included a single-blind randomized controlled phase 2/3 trial of AZD1222 (ChAdOx1 nCoV-19) in healthy adults. For TCRbeta chain sequencing, PBMC samples were collected from trial participants at day 0 and at day 28 after the second dose. The CDR3 regions of human TCRbeta chains were analyzed by immunosequencing. In the paper's pipeline: TCRs in the repertoires were matched against a reference library of SARS-CoV-2-specific TCRs that had been generated with the MIRA antigen-specificity platform. Breadth was defined as the fraction of unique TCRs that were SARS-CoV-2-associated. Depth was defined as the fraction of total T cells that were SARS-CoV-2-associated. Using the MIRA data, each spike-specific TCR was assigned both to the spike region to which the TCR was reactive and to a CD4 or CD8 class. Log10-transformed breadth and depth values were compared by one-way ANOVA with Sidak's multiple comparisons tests. Entries here come from immuneACCESS through TCRdb and include only in-frame sequences with V and J called. Some clones fail to appear in such tables; in the studies checked, an unresolved V gene covers under half of the shortfall, and the cause of the remainder is unknown. The DNA gave D and trimming, while V, J and clone size come from that table. In this sample the table shows about 150,000 clones, around 92% of which occur a single time. Under 3.5% of the sample lies in the top ten.

Trimmed from V: 3 bases; trimmed from J: 3 bases; junction bases lacking a gene match: 1. The CDR3 measures 14 amino acids from cysteine to phenylalanine. Of all the DNA, just the CDR3 is kept, 42 bases in frame from base 1. As encoded in the germline V gene, CDR1 is SQVTM while CDR2 is ANQGSEA. Note on this clone: There is no known antigen for this receptor. Base-call qualities are not available, and no considerably larger clone is one nucleotide away.

Here is what the overall study found, with its caveats: After two AZD1222 doses, both the breadth and the depth of spike-specific TCRs were significantly higher than at day 0 and than in MenACWY recipients. Reportedly, close to half of the unique spike-specific TCRs recognized epitopes lying outside the regions that are mutated in the B.1.351 and B.1.1.7 variants. Conclusions about previously exposed vaccinees are limited, since just six or seven AZD1222 recipients were seropositive for SARS-CoV-2 at baseline. In the small 56-69-year group, the increase in depth fell short of significance, most likely because of low power. Vaccine-associated CD4 TCRs spanned the whole spike protein, with dominant responses in regions 160-218 and 743-854. Most participants were white British and females outnumbered males, and the authors suggested that clonal diversity may have been underestimated. Because no samples from the day 14 peak response were available, repertoires could be characterized only after the peak T cell response.

Here the chain combines TRBV29-1 and TRBJ2-1; 11 bases in between match TRBD2. The receptor comes from an adult who received the AZD1222 COVID-19 vaccine. The sample in question was peripheral blood, obtained 28 days after the second AZD1222 dose. Here the CDR3 is given as CSVDTSGSYNEQFF. In nucleotides, the sequence is TGCAGCGTTGATACTAGCGGGAGCTACAATGAGCAGTTCTTC.